Here is one TCR beta chain with its context. Its antigen is not identified. These data come from a study of CD8 T cells in ankylosing spondylitis. The study's findings and limits: Significantly higher representation of disease-linked clones was reported for matched ankylosing spondylitis synovial fluid.

TCRdb called the 5' RACE reads again in MiXCR, with one record for every CDR3 protein. The sample lists about 240,000 distinct CDR3 sequences; about 24% were seen once. J lost 7 bases, V lost 0 bases, and 0 bases had no gene match. Germline V gene data show CDR1 as SGHNT and CDR2 as YYREEE (reference sequence). The CDR3 is 14 residues long. Sequencing was carried out using blood, either unsorted or a sorted T cell fraction (not recorded which). The V and J genes are TRBV5-4 and TRBJ1-4; 10 nucleotides align to TRBD1. The sequence was collected from a male donor with ankylosing spondylitis or in good health (not recorded which). DNA for the CDR3: TGTGCCAGCAGCTTGGGGGACAGGGGTGAAAAACTGTTTTTT. This codes for CASSLGDRGEKLFF.